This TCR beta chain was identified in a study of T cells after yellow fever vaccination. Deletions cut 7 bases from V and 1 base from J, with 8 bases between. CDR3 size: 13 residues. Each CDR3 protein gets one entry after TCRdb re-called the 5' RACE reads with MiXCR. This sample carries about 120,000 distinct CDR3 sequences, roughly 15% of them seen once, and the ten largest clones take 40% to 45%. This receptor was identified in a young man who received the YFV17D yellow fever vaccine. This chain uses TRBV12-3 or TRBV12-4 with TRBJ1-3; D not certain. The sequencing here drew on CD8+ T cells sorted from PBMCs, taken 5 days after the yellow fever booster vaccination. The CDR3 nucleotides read TGTGCCAGCACCTACAGATCTGGAAACACCATATATTTT. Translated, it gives CASTYRSGNTIYF.